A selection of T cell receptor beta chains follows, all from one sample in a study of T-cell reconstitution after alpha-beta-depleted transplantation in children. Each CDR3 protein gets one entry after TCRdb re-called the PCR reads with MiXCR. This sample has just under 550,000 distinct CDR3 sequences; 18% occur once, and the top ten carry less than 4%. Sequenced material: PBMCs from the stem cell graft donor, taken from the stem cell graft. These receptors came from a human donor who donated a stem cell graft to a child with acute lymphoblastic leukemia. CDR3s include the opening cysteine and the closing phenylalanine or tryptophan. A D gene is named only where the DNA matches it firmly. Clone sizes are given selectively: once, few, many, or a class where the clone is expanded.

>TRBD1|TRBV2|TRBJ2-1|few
CASKGTGLGYEQFF
TGTGCCAGCAAGGGGACAGGGCTTGGCTATGAGCAGTTCTTC
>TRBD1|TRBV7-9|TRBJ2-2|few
CASSLPGQGITGELFF
TGTGCCAGCAGCTTACCGGGACAGGGGATTACCGGGGAGCTGTTTTTT
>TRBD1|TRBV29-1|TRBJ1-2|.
CSALGQGQYGYTF
TGCAGCGCTTTGGGACAGGGTCAATATGGCTACACCTTC
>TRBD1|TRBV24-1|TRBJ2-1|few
CATSVRGTGSINEQFF
TGTGCCACCAGTGTTAGGGGGACAGGCTCAATCAATGAGCAGTTCTTC
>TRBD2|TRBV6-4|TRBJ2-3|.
CASSDGQGGADTQYF
TGTGCCAGCAGTGACGGGCAGGGAGGGGCAGATACGCAGTATTTT
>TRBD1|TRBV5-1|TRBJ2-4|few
CASSTGDSKNIQYF
TGCGCCAGCAGCACCGGGGACAGCAAAAACATTCAGTACTTC
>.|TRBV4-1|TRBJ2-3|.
CASAEGGTDTQYF
TGCGCCTCAGCGGAGGGGGGCACAGATACGCAGTATTTT
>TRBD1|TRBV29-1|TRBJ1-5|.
CSVFTGGDQPQHF
TGCAGCGTTTTTACAGGGGGTGATCAGCCCCAGCATTTT
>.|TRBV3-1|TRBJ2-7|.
CASSQGRYLENYEQYF
TGTGCCAGCAGCCAAGGGCGGTACCTCGAGAACTACGAGCAGTACTTC
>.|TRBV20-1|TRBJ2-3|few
CSARSLGGEVRLEDTQYF
TGCAGTGCTAGGTCCCTGGGCGGGGAAGTGAGGTTGGAAGATACGCAGTATTTT
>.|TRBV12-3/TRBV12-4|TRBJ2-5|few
CASRGWSETQYF
TGTGCCAGCAGGGGGTGGTCAGAGACCCAGTACTTC
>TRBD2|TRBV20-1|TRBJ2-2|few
CSARGRLAGNTGELFF
TGCAGTGCTAGGGGGAGACTAGCGGGCAACACCGGGGAGCTGTTTTTT
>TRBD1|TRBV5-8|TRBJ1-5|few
CASSLQGNNQPQHF
TGTGCCAGCAGCCTACAGGGGAACAATCAGCCCCAGCATTTT
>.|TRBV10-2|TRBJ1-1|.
CASSGIAATEAFF
TGCGCCAGCAGTGGTATCGCGGCCACTGAAGCTTTCTTT
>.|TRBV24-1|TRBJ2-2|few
CATSAGGFTGELFF
TGTGCCACCAGTGCAGGAGGGTTTACCGGGGAGCTGTTTTTT
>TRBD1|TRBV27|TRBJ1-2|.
CASSLSGQGSFGYTF
TGTGCCAGCAGTTTATCGGGACAGGGCTCATTTGGCTACACCTTC
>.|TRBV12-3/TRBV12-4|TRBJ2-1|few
CASSFGGSLSYNEQFF
TGTGCCAGCAGTTTTGGCGGGTCCCTCTCCTACAATGAGCAGTTCTTC
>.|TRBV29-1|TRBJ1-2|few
CSVDIARIGEGYTF
TGCAGCGTTGACATCGCGAGGATCGGAGAGGGCTACACCTTC
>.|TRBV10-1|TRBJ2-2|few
CASRAGELFF
TGCGCCAGCAGAGCCGGGGAGCTGTTTTTT
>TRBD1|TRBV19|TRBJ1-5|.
CASSHRGRIEQPQHF
TGTGCCAGTAGTCACAGGGGGCGAATTGAGCAGCCCCAGCATTTT
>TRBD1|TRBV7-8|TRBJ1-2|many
CASSPQTGRGYGYTF
TGTGCCAGCAGCCCCCAGACAGGGAGAGGCTATGGCTACACCTTC
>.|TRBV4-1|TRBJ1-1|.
CASSQVVVGADEAFF
TGCGCCAGCAGCCAAGTCGTCGTCGGGGCAGATGAAGCTTTCTTT
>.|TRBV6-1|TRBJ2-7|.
CASSEAADFYEQYF
TGTGCCAGCAGTGAAGCTGCAGATTTCTACGAGCAGTACTTC
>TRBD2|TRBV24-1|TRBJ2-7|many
CATSSGSYEQYF
TGTGCCACCTCCAGCGGGAGCTACGAGCAGTACTTC
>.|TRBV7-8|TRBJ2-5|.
CASSLMAGPSQETQYF
TGTGCCAGCAGCTTAATGGCGGGCCCTTCCCAAGAGACCCAGTACTTC
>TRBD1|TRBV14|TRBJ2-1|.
CASSPRDRGHNEQFF
TGTGCCAGCAGCCCTCGGGACAGGGGTCACAATGAGCAGTTCTTC
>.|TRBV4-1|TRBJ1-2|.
CASSLEMAQGYTF
TGCGCCAGCAGCCTTGAGATGGCTCAGGGCTACACCTTC
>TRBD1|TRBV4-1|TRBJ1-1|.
CASSQSSRDSSEAFF
TGCGCCAGCAGCCAGTCGAGCCGGGACAGCTCTGAAGCTTTCTTT
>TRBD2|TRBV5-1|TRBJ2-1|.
CASSLGLAGSNEQFF
TGCGCCAGCAGCTTGGGACTAGCGGGAAGCAATGAGCAGTTCTTC
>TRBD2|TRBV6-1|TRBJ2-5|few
CASSERAGEQETQYF
TGTGCCAGCAGTGAACGGGCGGGAGAGCAAGAGACCCAGTACTTC
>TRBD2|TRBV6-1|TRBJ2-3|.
CASGRLAGDTDTQYF
TGTGCCAGCGGTAGACTAGCGGGAGATACAGATACGCAGTATTTT
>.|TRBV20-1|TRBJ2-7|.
CSATLWTVYEQYF
TGCAGTGCTACCCTTTGGACTGTCTACGAGCAGTACTTC
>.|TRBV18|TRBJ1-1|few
CASSPRDGNTEAFF
TGTGCCAGCTCACCAAGGGACGGAAACACTGAAGCTTTCTTT
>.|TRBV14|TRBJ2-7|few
CASREEGIYEQYF
TGTGCCAGCAGGGAGGAAGGTATCTACGAGCAGTACTTC
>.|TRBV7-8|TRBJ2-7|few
CASSYRYYSYEQYF
TGTGCCAGCAGCTACCGGTACTACTCTTACGAGCAGTACTTC
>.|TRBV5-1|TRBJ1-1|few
CASSPGRRGNTEAFF
TGCGCCAGCAGCCCCGGACGAAGGGGGAACACTGAAGCTTTCTTT
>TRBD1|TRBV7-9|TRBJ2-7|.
CASSSGTGGGSEQYF
TGTGCCAGCAGCTCCGGGACAGGGGGAGGTAGCGAGCAGTACTTC
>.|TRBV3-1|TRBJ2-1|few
CASSQGQDTYNEQFF
TGTGCCAGCAGCCAAGGGCAAGATACCTACAATGAGCAGTTCTTC
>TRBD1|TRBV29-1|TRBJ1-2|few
CSVEVWDSYGYTF
TGCAGCGTTGAGGTTTGGGACAGCTATGGCTACACCTTC
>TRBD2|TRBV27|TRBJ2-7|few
CASSAAGGPGYEQYF
TGTGCCAGCAGTGCCGCGGGGGGGCCTGGCTACGAGCAGTACTTC